Shown below are 6 T cell receptor beta chains from a single sample sequenced in a study of T cell repertoires in cytomegalovirus infection. TCRdb recomputed calls from the reads with MiXCR, one row per CDR3 protein. The sample contains 200,000 to 300,000 distinct CDR3 sequences, 9% to 15% of which appear only once. Specimen: PBMCs. These TCRs come from a human donor in good health (CMV status not recorded). Some clones in this sample may be carry-over from other donors' samples.

On this clonotype itself: A read error may explain this, as a much larger clone is one base away. The chain uses TRBV7-2 and TRBJ2-1; TRBD2 might be the D (5 bases). Germline CDR1 reads SGHTA; CDR2 reads FQGNSA. Trimming took off 3 bases at V and 6 bases at J, with 15 bases between the two ends. The CDR3 has 15 amino acids. CDR3: CASSLEEQNLNEQFF. Here the CDR3 DNA reads TGTGCCAGCAGCTTGGAGGAACAGAATCTCAATGAGCAGTTCTTC.

The chain has TRBV5-1 and TRBJ2-7, with 14 bases lining up with TRBD2. The CDR3 consists of 17 residues. Germline loops: CDR1 SGHRS, CDR2 YFSETQ. V dropped 4 bases and J dropped 4; count of bases not matched to a gene: 10. CDR3 residues: CASSVGLAGGGGYEQYF. The CDR3 DNA reads as TGCGCCAGCAGCGTCGGACTAGCGGGAGGAGGAGGGTACGAGCAGTACTTC.

This clonotype has a count of ten or more. The rearrangement uses TRBV7-2 and TRBJ1-1, with 8 bases fitting TRBD1. CDR3 size: 15 residues. Germline V gene data show CDR1 as SGHTA and CDR2 as FQGNSA. V shed 5 bases and J 4 bases; nucleotides not matched to a gene: 9. This CDR3 is CASSPPGGKGTEAFF. CDR3 nucleotide sequence: TGTGCCAGCAGCCCCCCAGGGGGCAAGGGCACTGAAGCTTTCTTT. Full variable domain (rest looked up from reference TRBV7-2 and TRBJ1-1): GAGVSQSPSNKVTEKGKDVELRCDPISGHTALYWYRQSLGQGLEFLIYFQGNSAPDKSGLPSDRFSAERTGGSVSTLTIQRTQQEDSAVYLCASSPPGGKGTEAFFGQGTRLTVV.

This clonotype has ten or more counts. The rearrangement uses TRBV5-1 and TRBJ2-7, with TRBD2 as a possible D gene (6 bases). V was clipped by 4 bases and J by 3 bases, with 14 bases between them. Germline assignment: CDR1 SGHRS and CDR2 YFSETQ. The CDR3 sequence is 14 residues long. CDR3 sequence: CASSLASGDYEQYF. The CDR3 coding sequence is TGCGCCAGCAGCCTAGCGTCGGGGGACTACGAGCAGTACTTC.

This clonotype was seen a handful of times. This chain connects TRBV2 to TRBJ2-3; D ambiguous. The CDR3 sequence is 14 residues long. V lost 7 bases and J 0 bases, leaving 11 bases between the germline ends. CDR1 and CDR2 (germline): SNHLY, FYNNEI. CDR3 DNA sequence: TGTGCCAGCATCGGGTTCACTAGCACAGATACGCAGTATTTT. Its translation: CASIGFTSTDTQYF.

This sequence joins TRBV6-6 and TRBJ1-5; maybe TRBD1 (5 bases). The length of the CDR3 is 16 residues. CDR1 is MNHNY, CDR2 SVGAGI, per germline (reference sequence). V was cut by 0 bases and J by 0 bases, with 9 bases left in between. The CDR3 DNA follows: TGTGCCAGCAGTTACTCGCCAGGGTTTAGCAATCAGCCCCAGCATTTT. Translation gives CASSYSPGFSNQPQHF.